The text below deals with one T cell receptor (beta chain). CDR1 SGDLS and CDR2 YYNGEE come from the germline V gene. Trimming left V 4 bases short and J 3 bases short, with 17 bases between. There are 16 residues in the CDR3. This sample stems from a study of technical replicates of blood from a handful of donors. This table comes from immunoSEQ multiplex PCR, and its TCRdb copy is limited to in-frame clones, with some not included. The sample contains about 17,000 clones, approximately 80% of which appear only once. This clonotype was obtained from a human donor in good health. Some clones in this sample may be carry-over from other donors' samples. V usage is TRBV9 and J usage is TRBJ2-1; D possibly corresponds to TRBD2 (6 bases). Sequencing was done on a sample of PBMCs. The CDR3 here is CASSPGGSGNYNEQFF. The CDR3 nucleotides are TGTGCCAGCAGCCCCGGCGGTAGCGGAAACTACAATGAGCAGTTCTTC.